This TCR beta chain is drawn from a study of T cell responses to AZD1222 COVID-19 vaccine. The CDR3 spans 16 residues. V lost 2 bases and J lost 6; bases outside the gene matches: 9. From germline, CDR1 is MNHNS and CDR2 SASEGT. Profiled with immunoSEQ multiplex PCR; TCRdb holds only in-frame clones, not every one. In the table there are some 120,000 clones, roughly 92% of which are singletons. This sequence originates from an adult in good health. The chain joins TRBV6-1 to TRBJ2-3, with 9 bases fitting TRBD2. Material: peripheral blood, obtained on day 0 of AZD1222 vaccination. Here the CDR3 reads CASSERASGVVDTQYF. CDR3 coding DNA: TGTGCCAGCAGTGAAAGGGCTAGCGGGGTGGTGGATACGCAGTATTTT.